Presented here are 18 T cell receptor beta chains from one specimen sequenced in a study of T cells after somatic rescue of genetic block. Method: immunoSEQ multiplex PCR; TCRdb's copy keeps in-frame clones and lacks some. The sample carries about 68,000 clones, 92% recorded once. The sequenced material came from peripheral blood mononuclear cells (PBMCs). The receptors derive from a man in his forties.

The J gene is TRBJ2-7, the V gene TRBV7-8, with 11 nucleotides matching TRBD2. The length of the CDR3 is 17 residues. The ends lost 5 bases at V and 5 bases at J; junction bases unmatched: 14. In germline, CDR1 is SGHVS, CDR2 FQNEAQ. CDR3 bases: TGTGCCAGCAGCCCCTATCCCCCGGCACTAGCGGGAGACGAGCAGTACTTC. Its protein is CASSPYPPALAGDEQYF.

The rearrangement joins TRBV19 to TRBJ2-1; D might be TRBD2 (6 bases). CDR1 is LNHDA, CDR2 SQIVND, per germline (reference sequence). Trimming cost V 6 bases and J 0 bases, with 15 bases left between them. The CDR3 spans 16 residues. This CDR3 reads CASRSGGESSYNEQFF. For the CDR3, the DNA is TGTGCCAGTAGGAGTGGAGGGGAGAGCTCCTACAATGAGCAGTTCTTC.

The chain has TRBV5-4 and TRBJ2-3; a possible D gene is TRBD1 (6 bases). CDR1 is SGHNT and CDR2 is YYREEE in the germline V gene (reference sequence). This CDR3 is built from 14 residues. V was trimmed by 4 bases and J by 3 bases, leaving 12 bases between them. CDR3 in DNA: TGTGCCAGCAGCAGAAAAACAGGGACAGATACGCAGTATTTT. This encodes CASSRKTGTDTQYF.

J is TRBJ1-6 and V is TRBV27; 7 positions match TRBD1. After removal of 5 bases from V and 0 bases from J, the junction contained 4 bases not matched to a gene. The germline V gene has CDR1 MNHEY and CDR2 SMNVEV (reference sequence). The CDR3 length is 16 residues. This chain's CDR3 is CASSIRGSSYNSPLHF. In DNA, the CDR3 is TGTGCCAGCAGTATCAGGGGGTCCTCCTATAATTCACCCCTCCACTTT.

The chain recombines TRBV15 with TRBJ1-6, with 8 bases matching TRBD1. Germline V gene lookup returns CDR1 LNHNV and CDR2 YYDKDF (reference sequence). The CDR3 totals 15 residues. Trimming cost V 6 bases and J 8 bases; bases outside gene matches: 9. CDR3 region: CATRVGRGRDSPLHF. The CDR3 coding sequence is TGTGCCACCAGGGTGGGCAGGGGGCGTGATTCACCCCTCCACTTT.

This rearrangement joins TRBV7-2 to TRBJ2-5, with 7 positions matching TRBD2. Germline V lookup: CDR1 SGHTA, CDR2 FQGNSA. The V gene end was trimmed by 5 bases and the J gene end by 5 bases; junction bases not matched to a gene: 8. CDR3 length equals 14 residues. The CDR3 sequence is CASSRSGLGETQYF. CDR3 nucleotides: TGTGCCAGCAGCCGTAGCGGGTTGGGGGAGACCCAGTACTTC.

The chain recombines TRBV6-4 with TRBJ1-1; no reliable D call. The V end lost 6 bases, the J end lost 1 base, and 6 bases lay between the germline ends. Looked up from germline, CDR1 is MRHNA and CDR2 is SNTAGT. The length of the CDR3 is 12 residues. CDR3 protein: CASSERNTEAFF. CDR3 DNA sequence: TGTGCCAGCAGCGAACGGAACACTGAAGCTTTCTTT.

V is TRBV2 and J is TRBJ2-3; 12 nucleotides align to TRBD2. The CDR3 spans 15 residues. The ends lost 8 bases at V and 2 bases at J; junction bases unmatched: 5. Germline V gene lookup returns CDR1 SNHLY and CDR2 FYNNEI. CDR3 sequence (DNA): TGTGCCAGCGGCGGACTAGCGGGGCCCACAGATACGCAGTATTTT. Protein product: CASGGLAGPTDTQYF. The full variable domain, with the rest looked up from reference TRBV2 and TRBJ2-3, is EPEVTQTPSHQVTQMGQEVILRCVPISNHLYFYWYRQILGQKVEFLVSFYNNEISEKSEIFDDQFSVERPDGSNFTLKIRSTKLEDSAMYFCASGGLAGPTDTQYFGPGTRLTVL.

The chain couples TRBV7-2 to TRBJ1-2; D gene uncertain. V dropped 6 bases and J dropped 1 base, with 12 bases sitting between them. In germline, CDR1 is SGHTA, CDR2 FQGNSA. CDR3 length equals 14 residues. The CDR3 spells CASRRSRDNYGYTF. CDR3 coding DNA: TGTGCCAGCAGGAGATCACGGGATAACTATGGCTACACCTTC.

The chain carries TRBV7-3 and TRBJ2-2; perhaps TRBD2 as D (7 bases). V lost 6 bases and J 10 bases, leaving 12 bases between the germline ends. In germline, CDR1 is SGHTA, CDR2 FQGTGA. CDR3 length equals 12 residues. For the CDR3, the DNA is TGTGCCAGCAGGGGAGGGGGTCCGGAGCTGTTTTTT. It specifies CASRGGGPELFF. The full variable domain, its missing parts supplied by reference TRBV7-3 and TRBJ2-2, is GAGVSQTPSNKVTEKGKYVELRCDPISGHTALYWYRQSLGQGPEFLIYFQGTGAADDSGLPNDRFFAVRPEGSVSTLKIQRTERGDSAVYLCASRGGGPELFFGEGSRLTVL.

The rearrangement joins TRBV5-4 to TRBJ2-6, with unresolved D. V dropped 0 bases and J dropped 2 bases, with 3 bases sitting between them. CDR1 SGHNT and CDR2 YYREEE come from the germline V gene (reference sequence). The CDR3 spans 14 residues. CDR3 residues: CASSLEAGANVLTF. The CDR3 bases are TGTGCCAGCAGCTTGGAGGCTGGGGCCAACGTCCTGACTTTC. Full variable domain (outside the CDR3, taken from reference TRBV5-4 and TRBJ2-6): ETGVTQSPTHLIKTRGQQVTLRCSSQSGHNTVSWYQQALGQGPQFIFQYYREEENGRGNFPPRFSGLQFPNYSSELNVNALELDDSALYLCASSLEAGANVLTFGAGSRLTVL.

This clone has only one observation. The chain recombines TRBV7-9 with TRBJ1-2, with D maybe TRBD1 (5 bases). Germline loops: CDR1 SEHNR, CDR2 FQNEAQ (reference sequence). The CDR3 is 16 amino acids. Deletions cut 0 bases from V and 8 bases from J, with 19 bases between. For the CDR3, the DNA is TGTGCCAGCAGCTTAGCCTGGGGGGTCAGGGCGAAAGGCTACACCTTC. Its protein is CASSLAWGVRAKGYTF.

In DNA, the CDR3 is TGTGCCAGCACAGATACGCAGTATTTT. Translation: CASTDTQYF. J is TRBJ2-3 and V is TRBV27; D not certain. The CDR3 extends over 9 amino acids. Looked up from germline, CDR1 is MNHEY and CDR2 is SMNVEV (reference sequence). Trimming took 7 bases from V and 4 from J, leaving 0 bases between them.

The chain links TRBV11-2 to TRBJ2-1, with a tentative D call TRBD2 (6 bases). V lost 5 bases and J lost 0, with 14 bases in between. Germline V gene sequence: CDR1 SGHAT, CDR2 FQNNGV. The CDR3 consists of 16 residues. The CDR3 sequence is CASSRLGESSYNEQFF. CDR3 nucleotides: TGTGCCAGCAGCCGACTAGGGGAAAGCTCCTACAATGAGCAGTTCTTC.

Only one count was recorded for this clone. V usage is TRBV19 and J usage is TRBJ2-2, with a weak D call TRBD1 (5 bases). Deletions cut 6 bases from V and 6 bases from J, with 14 bases between. The CDR3 totals 14 residues. Germline V gene lookup returns CDR1 LNHDA and CDR2 SQIVND (reference sequence). The chain's CDR3 is CASRLQGLAGELFF. CDR3 bases: TGTGCCAGTAGGCTCCAGGGTCTCGCCGGGGAGCTGTTTTTT. The variable domain in full, with the rest retrieved from reference TRBV19 and TRBJ2-2, is DGGITQSPKYLFRKEGQNVTLSCEQNLNHDAMYWYRQDPGQGLRLIYYSQIVNDFQKGDIAEGYSVSREKKESFPLTVTSAQKNPTAFYLCASRLQGLAGELFFGEGSRLTVL.

A few counts support this clone. This sequence joins TRBV18 and TRBJ1-5; 7 bases match TRBD1. Trimming removed 8 bases from V and 2 bases from J; junction bases left unmatched: 3. Germline CDR1 reads KGHSH; CDR2 reads LQKENI. The CDR3 totals 13 residues. The CDR3 DNA is TGTGCCAGCAGAGGACAGGGCAATCAGCCCCAGCATTTT. It encodes CASRGQGNQPQHF.

The chain links TRBV6-6 to TRBJ2-7, with a possible D match to TRBD1 (5 bases). The CDR3 has 15 residues. The V and J ends lost 6 bases and 3 bases respectively, with 18 bases between them. CDR1 and CDR2 (germline): MNHNY, SVGAGI (reference sequence). The CDR3 nucleotides are TGTGCCAGCAGCCCTGACAGCTTTAAAGACTACGAGCAGTACTTC. Protein sequence: CASSPDSFKDYEQYF.

The V and J genes are TRBV6-6 and TRBJ2-1; 15 bases are a match to TRBD2. The V and J ends lost 11 bases and 7 bases, in that order; junction bases with no gene match: 9. Germline values: CDR1 MNHNY, CDR2 SVGAGI (reference sequence). This CDR3 comprises 15 residues. CDR3 region: CAGALGTSGRNEQFF. The DNA for the CDR3 is TGTGCCGGGGCTTTAGGGACTAGCGGGAGGAATGAGCAGTTCTTC.